These 31 T cell receptor beta chains were sequenced from one sample in a study of molecular identifiers for immune sequencing clone quantification. One entry per CDR3 protein, called by TCRdb with MiXCR from the PCR reads. Seen here are around 480,000 distinct CDR3 sequences, under 30% observed once, and the top ten hold just over 0.75%. Sequenced: naive CD8+ T cells from blood, with Jurkat cell RNA spiked in. As to subset: FACS-sorted CD8+CD4-CCR7+CD45RA+ naive T cells. The receptors shown here come from a human donor in good health. Some libraries in this study had Jurkat cell RNA spiked in.

The gene calls are TRBV7-9 and TRBJ2-6; TRBD1 aligns across 7 bases. The CDR3 consists of 19 residues. Germline CDR1 SEHNR, CDR2 FQNEAQ (reference sequence). The V and J ends lost 5 bases and 4 bases, in that order; junction bases with no gene match: 17. CDR3: CASSDEHWTGERGANVLTF. In nucleotides, the CDR3 is TGTGCCAGCAGCGACGAACATTGGACAGGCGAGCGCGGGGCCAACGTCCTGACTTTC.

This clonotype was seen a handful of times. The chain uses TRBV6-2 or TRBV6-3 and TRBJ1-5; D possibly corresponds to TRBD1 (5 bases). Germline CDR1 MNHEY, CDR2 SVGEGT. The ends were cut back, 4 bases at V and 4 bases at J, with 11 bases in the middle. The CDR3 is 14 residues long. The CDR3 sequence: CASSWDGINQPQHF. The CDR3, as DNA: TGTGCCAGCAGTTGGGACGGAATTAATCAGCCCCAGCATTTT.

This clonotype was seen many times. V usage is TRBV14 and J usage is TRBJ1-1; 7 positions agree with TRBD1. The CDR3 is made up of 14 amino acids. The junction had 4 bases not matched to a gene; V was cut back by 3 bases and J by 3 bases. Germline assignment: CDR1 SGHDN and CDR2 FVKESK. DNA for the CDR3: TGTGCCAGCAGCCAGACAGGGATATACACTGAAGCTTTCTTT. It specifies CASSQTGIYTEAFF.

A note on this clonotype: The germline gene is not matched at one end of the junction; a read error may be the cause. The rearrangement links TRBV12-3 or TRBV12-4 to TRBJ2-2; 10 bases line up with TRBD2. This CDR3 has 17 residues. The CDR3 protein is CASRSQTLAGRAGGLFF. In DNA, the CDR3 is TGTGCCAGCAGATCACAGACACTAGCGGGAAGGGCCGGGGGGCTGTTTTTT.

This chain uses TRBV6-2 or TRBV6-3 with TRBJ2-7, with D maybe TRBD1 (6 bases). CDR3 length: 15 residues. CDR1 and CDR2 from the germline V gene are MNHEY and SVGEGT. V lost 6 bases, J lost 2 bases, and 17 bases lay in between. The CDR3 protein is CASRWGQGNTYEQYF. The CDR3 nucleotides read TGTGCCAGCAGGTGGGGACAAGGGAACACCTACGAGCAGTACTTC.

This clonotype was seen at least ten times. As DNA, the CDR3 is TGTGCCAGCATCTACATCCCAGGGCAGGTTGAAGCTTTCTTT. Its translation: CASIYIPGQVEAFF. J is TRBJ1-1 and V is TRBV7-2, with a weak D call TRBD1 (5 bases). Germline V gene sequence: CDR1 SGHTA, CDR2 FQGNSA. The CDR3 consists of 14 residues. The V end lost 7 bases, the J end lost 7 bases, and 19 bases lay between the germline ends.

Notes on this clonotype: One end of the junction fails to match germline, which may point to a read error. J is TRBJ2-7 and V is TRBV4-3; no firm D call. The germline gives CDR1 LGHNA, CDR2 YSLEER. CDR3 length: 14 amino acids. In DNA form, the CDR3 reads TGCGCCAGCAGCCAAACCTCCTGGCCGTACGCGCAGTACTTC. Translating gives CASSQTSWPYAQYF.

This clonotype was recorded once. A far larger clone is one nucleotide away, so this likely arose from a read error. Here the CDR3 omits its conserved ending phenylalanine or tryptophan, so a read error is the likely source. The chain employs TRBV5-1 and TRBJ1-1; the D is unclear. Germline assignment: CDR1 SGHRS and CDR2 YFSETQ. There are 13 residues in the CDR3. V gave up 0 bases and J gave up 0 bases, with 3 bases separating them. The CDR3 spells CASSLALNTEAFL. DNA of the CDR3: TGCGCCAGCAGCTTGGCTTTGAACACTGAAGCTTTCCTT.

Points on this clonotype: With a much larger clone just one base away, this may be a read error. The rearrangement joins TRBV12-3 or TRBV12-4 to TRBJ1-3; possibly TRBD1 for D (5 bases). Trimming pared 5 bases from V and 0 bases from J, leaving 11 bases between. The CDR3 is 15 residues long. CDR3 region: CASSPGPHSGNTIYF. The CDR3, as DNA: TGTGCCAGCAGTCCGGGACCGCACTCTGGAAACACCATATATTTT.

The chain links TRBV4-1 to TRBJ1-1; 7 bases map to TRBD1. CDR3 length equals 15 residues. Trimming cost V 1 base and J 5 bases; bases outside gene matches: 7. Germline V gives CDR1 MGHRA, CDR2 YSYEKL. The CDR3 loop reads CASSQGQAGGTEAFF. The CDR3 DNA sequence: TGCGCCAGCAGCCAAGGACAGGCAGGGGGGACTGAAGCTTTCTTT.

This clonotype has a count of ten or more. The chain combines TRBV29-1 with TRBJ2-5; 7 nucleotides line up with TRBD1. Germline trimming cut 6 bases from V and 0 bases from J; bases unmatched to any gene: 4. The CDR3 loop spans 13 amino acids. CDR1 is SQVTM, CDR2 ANQGSEA, per germline. This chain's CDR3 is CSVGTANQETQYF. As DNA, the CDR3 is TGCAGCGTCGGGACAGCGAACCAAGAGACCCAGTACTTC.

This clonotype was recorded a few times. V gene TRBV2 combines with J gene TRBJ2-3; no clear D gene. The V gene lost 5 bases and the J gene lost 2 bases, with 17 bases spanning the gap. Germline V CDR1 and CDR2: SNHLY, FYNNEI. The length of the CDR3 is 16 residues. The CDR3 protein is CASSWDTEQITDTQYF. CDR3 DNA: TGTGCCAGCAGTTGGGATACAGAACAAATCACAGATACGCAGTATTTT. The full variable domain, with the rest looked up from reference TRBV2 and TRBJ2-3, is EPEVTQTPSHQVTQMGQEVILRCVPISNHLYFYWYRQILGQKVEFLVSFYNNEISEKSEIFDDQFSVERPDGSNFTLKIRSTKLEDSAMYFCASSWDTEQITDTQYFGPGTRLTVL.

This chain uses TRBV6-4 with TRBJ2-3; perhaps D is TRBD1 or TRBD2 (6 bases each). This CDR3 has 17 residues. Trimming removed 7 bases from V and 1 base from J, with 21 bases in between. From germline, CDR1 is MRHNA and CDR2 SNTAGT. This chain's CDR3 is CASTTKTGTLGTDTQYF. The CDR3 nucleotides are TGTGCCAGCACAACCAAAACAGGGACTCTTGGCACAGATACGCAGTATTTT.

A remark on this clonotype: The junction departs from the called germline gene at one end, perhaps through a read error. The chain is built from TRBV4-3 and TRBJ2-7; the D call may be TRBD1 or TRBD2 (5 bases each). The CDR3 covers 16 residues. Germline V gene data show CDR1 as LGHNA and CDR2 as YSLEER. The CDR3 sequence is CASSEDFVGPDYEQYF. CDR3 in DNA: TGCGCCAGCAGCGAAGATTTTGTGGGACCTGACTACGAGCAGTACTTC.

V usage is TRBV4-1 and J usage is TRBJ1-1; D is undetermined. The CDR3 length is 16 residues. CDR1 is MGHRA and CDR2 is YSYEKL in the germline V gene. V dropped 4 bases and J dropped 3 bases, with 18 bases sitting between them. CDR3 sequence: CASSLASYKEDTEAFF. DNA for the CDR3: TGCGCCAGCAGCCTAGCCAGCTATAAGGAGGACACTGAAGCTTTCTTT.

This clonotype occurred a few times. This chain links TRBV6-1 with TRBJ1-2, with D possibly being TRBD1 (5 bases). Germline assignment: CDR1 MNHNS and CDR2 SASEGT. V gave up 2 bases and J gave up 4 bases, with 11 bases separating them. This CDR3 comprises 14 residues. In DNA form, the CDR3 reads TGTGCCAGCAGTGAACCGGACACCGGCTATGGCTACACCTTC. As protein: CASSEPDTGYGYTF.

This clonotype turned up a few times. V usage is TRBV19 and J usage is TRBJ2-1; 7 nucleotides agree with TRBD2. Germline trimming cut 6 bases from V and 9 bases from J; bases unmatched to any gene: 11. The germline gives CDR1 LNHDA, CDR2 SQIVND (reference sequence). This CDR3 spans 14 amino acids. CDR3 protein: CASSLGGGPVEQFF. CDR3 DNA sequence: TGTGCCAGTAGCTTGGGGGGAGGGCCCGTTGAGCAGTTCTTC.

On this clonotype itself: A read error may be the cause here, since a much bigger clone is one base away. This chain connects TRBV3-1 to TRBJ2-5; weak D call: TRBD1 (5 bases). This CDR3 is 14 amino acids long. Germline V lookup: CDR1 LGHDT, CDR2 YNNKEL (reference sequence). Trimming cost V 3 bases and J 7 bases, with 15 bases left between them. CDR3: CASSQHTGSVTQYF. In DNA form, the CDR3 reads TGTGCCAGCAGCCAGCACACAGGATCCGTGACCCAGTACTTC.

In this sample, this clonotype turned up many times. This rearrangement joins TRBV7-9 to TRBJ2-7; TRBD1 agrees at 7 bases. The CDR3 spans 15 residues. Looked up from germline, CDR1 is SEHNR and CDR2 is FQNEAQ (reference sequence). With V trimmed by 5 bases and J by 6 bases, 13 bases remained unmatched. As DNA, the CDR3 is TGTGCCAGCAGCCCGACGGAGGTAGGGGGCCGCGAGCAGTACTTC. It encodes CASSPTEVGGREQYF.

In its sample, this clonotype was seen many times. The V call is TRBV28, the J call TRBJ2-7, with 9 bases identical to TRBD1. The V gene end was trimmed by 4 bases and the J gene end by 7 bases; junction bases not matched to a gene: 8. The CDR3 is 14 residues long. Germline CDR1 and CDR2: MDHEN and SYDVKM. The CDR3 DNA reads as TGTGCCAGCAGTTCCCGGGACAGGGCTTGGGAGCAGTACTTC. It encodes CASSSRDRAWEQYF.

Comments on this clonotype: A much larger clone differs from this one at a single base, so this may be a read error. This chain uses TRBV6-6 with TRBJ2-5, with D unclear. CDR1 is MNHNY and CDR2 is SVGAGI in the germline V gene (reference sequence). V lost 5 bases, J lost 7 bases, and 14 bases lay in between. The CDR3 runs 13 residues. The CDR3 is CASSALQRGTQYF. In nucleotides, the CDR3 is TGTGCCAGCAGTGCCTTACAACGCGGGACCCAGTACTTC.

Worth noting for this clonotype: This may be a read error, as it is one base from a much larger clone. V is TRBV6-5 and J is TRBJ2-5; 13 positions agree with TRBD2. Per germline, CDR1 MNHEY and CDR2 SVGAGI. The CDR3 length is 15 residues. The CDR3 sequence is CASSEGLAGEETQNF. The CDR3 nucleotides are TGTGCCAGCAGTGAAGGACTAGCGGGAGAAGAGACCCAGAACTTC.

Remarks on this clonotype: A much larger clone differs from this one at a single base, so this may be a read error. The chain links TRBV5-3 to TRBJ1-1; 8 nucleotides align to TRBD1. TRBV5-3 is treated as an ORF (open reading frame) with a function not yet certain. The CDR3 covers 14 residues. CDR3 region: CASSLSGGRTEALF. In DNA, the CDR3 is TGTGCCAGCAGCTTGTCAGGGGGCAGAACTGAAGCTCTCTTT.

This clonotype was seen ten or more times. The rearrangement links TRBV7-2 to TRBJ2-1; D is perhaps TRBD1 or TRBD2 (5 bases each). The CDR3 is 13 residues long. V lost 5 bases and J lost 10, with 15 bases in between. Germline CDR1 and CDR2: SGHTA and FQGNSA. The CDR3 nucleotides read TGTGCCAGCAGCAACCCGACAGAGGGAGAGCAGTTCTTC. It yields the protein CASSNPTEGEQFF.

Comments on this clonotype: This may be a read error, as it is one base from a much larger clone. The chain couples TRBV7-6 to TRBJ2-7, with D possibly TRBD1 on 6 matching bases. The CDR3 has 15 amino acids. Germline values: CDR1 SGHVS, CDR2 FNYEAQ. The CDR3: CVSSLGTHATYEQYF. As DNA, the CDR3 is TGTGTCAGCAGCTTAGGGACACATGCAACCTACGAGCAGTACTTC. Drawing the rest from reference TRBV7-6 and TRBJ2-7, the complete variable domain is GAGVSQSPRYKVTKRGQDVALRCDPISGHVSLYWYRQALGQGPEFLTYFNYEAQQDKSGLPNDRFSAERPEGSISTLTIQRTEQRDSAMYRCVSSLGTHATYEQYFGPGTRLTVT.

The genes are TRBV19 and TRBJ1-1; TRBD1 matches at 8 bases. Germline CDR1 and CDR2: LNHDA and SQIVND (reference sequence). The CDR3 loop spans 13 amino acids. J gave up 6 bases and V 5 bases, and 5 bases lay outside the gene matches. In nucleotides, the CDR3 is TGTGCCAGTAGTCCGGACAGGGTGGCTGAAGCTTTCTTT. This sequence encodes CASSPDRVAEAFF.

This clonotype occurred a few times. At one end the junction does not follow the germline gene, possibly because of a read error. The CDR3: CARRGGAGGTEAFF. CDR3 sequence (DNA): TGTGCCCGCAGGGGGGGGGCGGGGGGCACTGAAGCTTTCTTT. The V and J genes are TRBV27 and TRBJ1-1; TRBD1 agrees at 7 bases. The length of the CDR3 is 14 residues. Germline assignment: CDR1 MNHEY and CDR2 SMNVEV (reference sequence).

The chain recombines TRBV19 with TRBJ1-1; 7 bases line up with TRBD1. The CDR3 sequence is 13 residues long. V lost 0 bases to trimming and J lost 5 bases; unmatched junction nucleotides: 0. Germline V CDR1 and CDR2: LNHDA, SQIVND (reference sequence). The CDR3 protein is CASSIDRGTEAFF. In DNA, the CDR3 is TGTGCCAGTAGTATAGACAGGGGGACTGAAGCTTTCTTT.

This chain uses TRBV27 with TRBJ2-7; 7 bases align to TRBD2. Losses at the gene ends were 2 bases for V and 4 bases for J; bases not matched to a gene: 8. The CDR3 is 15 amino acids. Germline V gives CDR1 MNHEY, CDR2 SMNVEV (reference sequence). This CDR3 is CASSLGSSGAYEQYF. In DNA, the CDR3 is TGTGCCAGCAGTTTAGGGTCTAGCGGAGCGTACGAGCAGTACTTC.

The chain uses TRBV18 and TRBJ2-7; D unresolved. Germline assignment: CDR1 KGHSH and CDR2 LQKENI. V lost 2 bases and J lost 2, with 19 bases in between. There are 17 residues in the CDR3. The CDR3 here is CASSPYGAGQTAYEQYF. The DNA for the CDR3 is TGTGCCAGCTCACCATACGGCGCTGGGCAGACCGCCTACGAGCAGTACTTC.

This clonotype was seen more than once but under ten times. The V gene is TRBV5-8, the J gene TRBJ2-7, with D hard to call. Germline loops: CDR1 SGHTS, CDR2 YDEGEE. V lost 0 bases, J lost 4 bases, and 8 bases lay in between. The CDR3 sequence is 13 residues long. The CDR3: CASSLGLQYEQYF. DNA of the CDR3: TGTGCCAGCAGCTTGGGACTCCAATACGAGCAGTACTTC.